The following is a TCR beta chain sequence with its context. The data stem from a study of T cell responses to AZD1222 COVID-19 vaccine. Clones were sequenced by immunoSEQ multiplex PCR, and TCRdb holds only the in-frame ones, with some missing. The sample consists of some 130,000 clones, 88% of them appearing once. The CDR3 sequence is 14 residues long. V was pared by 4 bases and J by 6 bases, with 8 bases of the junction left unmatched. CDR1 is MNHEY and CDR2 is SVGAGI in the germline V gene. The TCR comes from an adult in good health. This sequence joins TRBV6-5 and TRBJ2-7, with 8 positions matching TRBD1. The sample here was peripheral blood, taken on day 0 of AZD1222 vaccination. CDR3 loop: CASSLTGAAPEQYF. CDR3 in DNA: TGTGCCAGCAGTTTGACAGGGGCGGCCCCCGAGCAGTACTTC.